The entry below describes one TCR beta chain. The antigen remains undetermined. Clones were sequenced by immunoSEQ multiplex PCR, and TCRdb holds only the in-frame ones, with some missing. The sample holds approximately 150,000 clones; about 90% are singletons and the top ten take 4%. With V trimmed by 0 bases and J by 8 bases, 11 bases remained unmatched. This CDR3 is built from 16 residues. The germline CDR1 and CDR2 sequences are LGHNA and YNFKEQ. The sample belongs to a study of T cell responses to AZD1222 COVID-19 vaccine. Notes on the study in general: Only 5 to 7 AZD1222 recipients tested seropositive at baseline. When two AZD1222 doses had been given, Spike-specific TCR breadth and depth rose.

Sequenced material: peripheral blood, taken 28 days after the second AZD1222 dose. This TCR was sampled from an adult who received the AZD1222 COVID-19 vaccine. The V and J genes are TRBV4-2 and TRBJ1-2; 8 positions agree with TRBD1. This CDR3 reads CASSQDSTRGREGYTF. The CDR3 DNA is TGTGCCAGCAGCCAAGATAGTACCAGGGGGCGAGAAGGCTACACCTTC.